Listed below are T cell receptor beta chains from one sample, sequenced in a study of blood T cell repertoires in COVID-19. Assay: immunoSEQ multiplex PCR; the TCRdb copy retains only in-frame clones and omits some. Of tens of thousands of clones listed, about 86% are singletons. The source material was peripheral blood. The receptors stem from a man between 45 and 60 years old with acute or convalescent COVID-19. Each CDR3 is given without its conserved first and last residue. Fields, in order: CDR3 protein, J gene, V gene.

CDR3 protein: ASSYSLGGEQY; J gene: TRBJ2-7; V gene: TRBV6-5
CDR3 protein: AWSLLWNTEAF; J gene: TRBJ1-1; V gene: TRBV30
CDR3 protein: ASGLSRTETQY; J gene: TRBJ2-5; V gene: TRBV12-5
CDR3 protein: ATSGGAGDGETQY; J gene: TRBJ2-5; V gene: TRBV15
CDR3 protein: ASSLLRSGANVLT; J gene: TRBJ2-6; V gene: TRBV11-2
CDR3 protein: ASSQDPLAGAYNEQF; J gene: TRBJ2-1; V gene: TRBV4-2
CDR3 protein: ASRRTGGGGELF; J gene: TRBJ2-2; V gene: TRBV28
CDR3 protein: ASSFSLAGAGNEQF; J gene: TRBJ2-1; V gene: TRBV7-9
CDR3 protein: ASSLAARTNEKLF; J gene: TRBJ1-4; V gene: TRBV7-2
CDR3 protein: ASSESLLAGELF; J gene: TRBJ2-2; V gene: TRBV11-3
CDR3 protein: ASSLRGTDYEQY; J gene: TRBJ2-7; V gene: TRBV13
CDR3 protein: ASSAGGTEAF; J gene: TRBJ1-1; V gene: TRBV6-4
CDR3 protein: ASSRDNPGNTIY; J gene: TRBJ1-3; V gene: TRBV5-1